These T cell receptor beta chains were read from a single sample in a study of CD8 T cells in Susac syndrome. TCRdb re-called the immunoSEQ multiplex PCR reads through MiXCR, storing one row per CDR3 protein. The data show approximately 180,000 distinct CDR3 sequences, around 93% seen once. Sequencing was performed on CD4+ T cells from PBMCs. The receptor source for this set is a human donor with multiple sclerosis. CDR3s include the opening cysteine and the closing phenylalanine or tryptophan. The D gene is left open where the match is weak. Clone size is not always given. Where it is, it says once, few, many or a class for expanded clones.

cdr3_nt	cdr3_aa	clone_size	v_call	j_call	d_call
TGTGCCAGCAGCGTAGCTGCGGGGGAGACCGGGGAGCTGTTTTTT	CASSVAAGETGELFF	.	TRBV9	TRBJ2-2	TRBD2
TGTGCCACCCCTCGGCGACGGGATTCAGATACGCAGTATTTT	CATPRRRDSDTQYF	.	TRBV7-9	TRBJ2-3	.
TGTGCCAGCAGTCGGGACGGCCTTGAAGCTTTCTTT	CASSRDGLEAFF	few	TRBV4-2	TRBJ1-1	.
TGTGCCAGCAATTTGCGAGGTTCACCCCTCCACTTT	CASNLRGSPLHF	.	TRBV2	TRBJ1-6	.
TGTGCCACCAGCCGTTATCAGGGTCCCGGTCAGCCCCAGCATTTT	CATSRYQGPGQPQHF	.	TRBV15	TRBJ1-5	.
TGCAGTGCTAGAGGGACCCAGCAAGGGCAGTTCTTC	CSARGTQQGQFF	once	TRBV20-1	TRBJ2-1	.
TGTGCCAGCAGTACGACTAGCAGAAACTACAATGAGCAGTTCTTC	CASSTTSRNYNEQFF	.	TRBV28	TRBJ2-1	TRBD2
TGCGCCAGCAGCTCAAATCTAGCGGGGGCCGGGGAGCTGTTTTTT	CASSSNLAGAGELFF	.	TRBV5-1	TRBJ2-2	TRBD2
TGTGCCAGCAGTTTAATGGCCTCGAGGGCTTTCTTT	CASSLMASRAFF	.	TRBV28	TRBJ1-1	.
TGTGCCAGCAGGGGCACTAGCGGCCTATCCTCGTACGAGCAGTACTTC	CASRGTSGLSSYEQYF	.	TRBV2	TRBJ2-7	TRBD2
TGTGCCAGCAGCCAAGAGTGGGGGGGGCCCACAGGGGTTTGGACTGAAGCTTTCTTT	CASSQEWGGPTGVWTEAFF	.	TRBV4-2	TRBJ1-1	TRBD1
TGTGCCACCAGCAGAGGAAGGTTGTACGAAAAACTGTTTTTT	CATSRGRLYEKLFF	.	TRBV15	TRBJ1-4	.
TGCAGTGCAATAGCGGGGGGGCCAGTCGAGCAGTACTTC	CSAIAGGPVEQYF	.	TRBV20-1	TRBJ2-7	TRBD2